This T cell receptor (beta chain) was identified in a study of blood T cell repertoires in COVID-19. Study context: Sites in the United States, Italy and Spain provided acute and convalescent COVID-19 samples. Sources were T cells, B-cell-depleted T cells, or PBMCs; the material itself was cDNA or gDNA.

V lost 2 bases and J lost 0, with 16 bases in between. CDR1 is MNHEY and CDR2 is SVGEGT in the germline V gene. This CDR3 is 17 amino acids long. Per the original data handling: It was from reference gene primer amplification that nucleated cell counts were estimated. This table comes from immunoSEQ multiplex PCR, and its TCRdb copy is limited to in-frame clones, with some not included. The DNA gave D and trimming, while V, J and clone size come from that table. The sample includes 200,000 to 250,000 clones, 70% to 85% seen only once; the top ten take 9.7%. Sample: peripheral blood. The rearrangement links TRBV6-2 or TRBV6-3 to TRBJ2-5; D is possibly TRBD1 (5 bases). This TCR came from a middle-aged man with active or convalescent COVID-19. The CDR3 DNA reads as TGTGCCAGCAGTTACCGAAAGGGGCTTGGTTACCAAGAGACCCAGTACTTC. It is translated as CASSYRKGLGYQETQYF.